One and the same sample provided the 5 T cell receptor beta chains below, sequenced in a study of blood T cell repertoires in COVID-19. Libraries were prepared by immunoSEQ multiplex PCR; TCRdb keeps only in-frame clonotypes and omits some of them. The profile covers under 200,000 clones, with about 80% appearing a single time and roughly 19% taken by the ten largest. Source material: PBMCs or T cells enriched from blood (not recorded which). The receptor source for this set is a woman in her seventies in a cohort exposed to, infected with or recovered from COVID-19 (not recorded which).

The rearrangement uses TRBV2 and TRBJ1-1; tentative D call: TRBD1 (6 bases). CDR1 is SNHLY and CDR2 is FYNNEI in the germline V gene. Trimming removed 6 bases from V and 1 base from J, with 12 bases in between. The CDR3 length is 14 residues. Written as DNA, the CDR3 is TGTGCCAGCAGAGCAGGGGCGGAGAACACTGAAGCTTTCTTT. Translated, it gives CASRAGAENTEAFF.

The genes are TRBV2 and TRBJ1-1, with D possibly TRBD1 on 6 matching bases. Per the germline V gene, CDR1 is SNHLY and CDR2 is FYNNEI. The CDR3 spans 15 residues. Trimming left V 5 bases short and J 0 bases short, with 13 bases between. CDR3 region: CASSQNGQMNTEAFF. In nucleotides, the CDR3 is TGTGCCAGCAGTCAAAATGGACAGATGAACACTGAAGCTTTCTTT.

The genes are TRBV28 and TRBJ1-5; D call uncertain. The CDR3 has 16 amino acids. CDR1 MDHEN and CDR2 SYDVKM come from the germline V gene. V gave up 1 base and J gave up 6 bases, with 16 bases separating them. For the CDR3, the DNA is TGTGCCAGCAGTTTATCTAAGAGGAGGTCTGGTCAGCCCCAGCATTTT. Protein: CASSLSKRRSGQPQHF. The variable domain in full, with the rest retrieved from reference TRBV28 and TRBJ1-5, is DVKVTQSSRYLVKRTGEKVFLECVQDMDHENMFWYRQDPGLGLRLIYFSYDVKMKEKGDIPEGYSVSREKKERFSLILESASTNQTSMYLCASSLSKRRSGQPQHFGDGTRLSIL.

The genes are TRBV19 and TRBJ2-1, with 11 bases matching TRBD2. CDR3 length: 17 residues. Unmatched junction bases numbered 10, after V lost 4 bases and J lost 5 bases. Germline V gene sequence: CDR1 LNHDA, CDR2 SQIVND (reference sequence). CDR3 in DNA: TGTGCCAGTAGTAAAGGGTGGGGGACTAGCGGTAACAATGAGCAGTTCTTC. Protein: CASSKGWGTSGNNEQFF. Looking up the rest from reference TRBV19 and TRBJ2-1 gives the full variable domain: DGGITQSPKYLFRKEGQNVTLSCEQNLNHDAMYWYRQDPGQGLRLIYYSQIVNDFQKGDIAEGYSVSREKKESFPLTVTSAQKNPTAFYLCASSKGWGTSGNNEQFFGPGTRLTVL.

This clone is medium-sized within its sample. The J gene is TRBJ2-3, the V gene TRBV7-6; TRBD2 matches at 12 bases. The length of the CDR3 is 17 residues. Per the germline V gene, CDR1 is SGHVS and CDR2 is FNYEAQ. Trimming cost V 2 bases and J 5 bases; bases outside gene matches: 8. In nucleotides, the CDR3 is TGTGCCAGCAGCTTAACTAGCGGGAGGCCCCTAGGAGATACGCAGTATTTT. This encodes CASSLTSGRPLGDTQYF.